A single sample gave rise to the 10 T cell receptor beta chains below, sequenced in a study of cytotoxic CD8 clonotypes in ibrutinib-treated CLL. The protocol was immunoSEQ multiplex PCR, while the TCRdb copy is restricted to in-frame clones and leaves out a portion. The table has about 160,000 clones, roughly 86% seen once. Sequences were derived from PBMCs, sampled after 12 months of ibrutinib treatment. The receptors shown here come from a human donor with chronic lymphocytic leukemia.

This clone was recorded a few times. The rearrangement joins TRBV7-2 to TRBJ2-2; D possibly corresponds to TRBD2 (5 bases). CDR1 is SGHTA, CDR2 FQGNSA, per germline. The ends were cut back, 6 bases at V and 2 bases at J, with 10 bases in the middle. The CDR3 runs to 14 residues. The CDR3 loop reads CASSRTFNTGELFF. The CDR3 DNA is TGTGCCAGCAGTCGGACTTTCAACACCGGGGAGCTGTTTTTT.

V gene TRBV5-1 combines with J gene TRBJ2-2; 8 nucleotides align to TRBD2. The germline V gene has CDR1 SGHRS and CDR2 YFSETQ. Trimming cost V 6 bases and J 0 bases; bases outside gene matches: 1. CDR3 length: 14 residues. For the CDR3, the DNA is TGCGCCAGCAATAGCGGGGCGAACACCGGGGAGCTGTTTTTT. Encoded protein: CASNSGANTGELFF. Full variable domain (outside the CDR3, taken from reference TRBV5-1 and TRBJ2-2): KAGVTQTPRYLIKTRGQQVTLSCSPISGHRSVSWYQQTPGQGLQFLFEYFSETQRNKGNFPGRFSGRQFSNSRSEMNVSTLELGDSALYLCASNSGANTGELFFGEGSRLTVL.

The chain recombines TRBV5-1 with TRBJ1-2, with 7 positions matching TRBD1. With V trimmed by 4 bases and J by 8 bases, 17 bases remained unmatched. This CDR3 is 16 amino acids long. Germline V gives CDR1 SGHRS, CDR2 YFSETQ. This CDR3 reads CASSLDAGGPIRGYTF. In DNA, the CDR3 is TGCGCCAGCAGCCTGGACGCAGGGGGGCCTATTAGGGGCTACACCTTC.

V usage is TRBV4-1 and J usage is TRBJ2-7; D is unclear. The germline CDR1 and CDR2 sequences are MGHRA and YSYEKL. V was shortened by 3 bases and J by 4 bases, with 19 bases between the two germline ends. CDR3 size: 16 residues. This CDR3 is CASSQGFRSSHYEQYF. The CDR3 DNA follows: TGCGCCAGCAGCCAGGGCTTCCGAAGTTCCCATTACGAGCAGTACTTC.

The rearrangement uses TRBV28 and TRBJ2-2, with D possibly TRBD2 on 7 matching bases. The CDR3 spans 17 residues. V was clipped by 7 bases and J by 0 bases, with 18 bases between them. Germline CDR1 MDHEN, CDR2 SYDVKM. CDR3 region: CASITGGHAANTGELFF. As DNA, the CDR3 is TGTGCCAGCATAACGGGGGGACACGCCGCGAACACCGGGGAGCTGTTTTTT.

This clone came up once. The V and J genes are TRBV7-8 and TRBJ1-4, with D tentatively TRBD1 (5 bases). Germline CDR1 SGHVS, CDR2 FQNEAQ. The CDR3 consists of 16 residues. Trimming cost V 4 bases and J 9 bases, with 21 bases left between them. The CDR3 is CASSSALGGLGKKLFF. The CDR3 nucleotides read TGTGCCAGCAGCTCAGCGCTTGGGGGACTGGGTAAAAAACTGTTTTTT.

The chain has TRBV19 and TRBJ2-7, with TRBD1 identical over 9 bases. J lost 3 bases, V lost 5 bases, and 2 bases had no gene match. CDR1 LNHDA and CDR2 SQIVND come from the germline V gene (reference sequence). The CDR3 sequence is 13 residues long. The DNA for the CDR3 is TGTGCCAGTAGTCCGGACAGGGGCTACGAGCAGTACTTC. Translation: CASSPDRGYEQYF. Looking up the rest from reference TRBV19 and TRBJ2-7 gives the full variable domain: DGGITQSPKYLFRKEGQNVTLSCEQNLNHDAMYWYRQDPGQGLRLIYYSQIVNDFQKGDIAEGYSVSREKKESFPLTVTSAQKNPTAFYLCASSPDRGYEQYFGPGTRLTVT.

This sequence joins TRBV19 and TRBJ2-7; 8 nucleotides line up with TRBD2. The CDR3 sequence is 13 residues long. CDR1 LNHDA and CDR2 SQIVND come from the germline V gene (reference sequence). The J segment lost 11 bases and the V segment lost 6 bases, leaving 12 bases of the junction unmatched. This CDR3 is CASSGGGPQGEYF. Written as DNA, the CDR3 is TGTGCCAGTAGCGGCGGGGGGCCTCAGGGAGAGTACTTC. The full variable domain, with the rest looked up from reference TRBV19 and TRBJ2-7, is DGGITQSPKYLFRKEGQNVTLSCEQNLNHDAMYWYRQDPGQGLRLIYYSQIVNDFQKGDIAEGYSVSREKKESFPLTVTSAQKNPTAFYLCASSGGGPQGEYFGPGTRLTVT.

A few counts support this clone. CDR3 in amino acids: CASSLGGSNQPQHF. The DNA of the CDR3 is TGTGCCAGCAGTTTAGGGGGTAGCAATCAGCCCCAGCATTTT. The V call is TRBV27, the J call TRBJ1-5; possibly TRBD1 for D (5 bases). The V gene lost 2 bases and the J gene lost 0 bases, with 5 bases spanning the gap. CDR3 length: 14 amino acids. Germline values: CDR1 MNHEY, CDR2 SMNVEV (reference sequence).

The V gene is TRBV5-4, the J gene TRBJ1-2, with D hard to call. The CDR3 covers 15 residues. V was pared by 1 base and J by 2 bases, with 12 bases between. Germline CDR1 reads SGHNT; CDR2 reads YYREEE (reference sequence). The CDR3 DNA reads TGTGCCAGCAGCTTGATCACAGCTGACAACTATGGCTACACCTTC. Its translation is CASSLITADNYGYTF.